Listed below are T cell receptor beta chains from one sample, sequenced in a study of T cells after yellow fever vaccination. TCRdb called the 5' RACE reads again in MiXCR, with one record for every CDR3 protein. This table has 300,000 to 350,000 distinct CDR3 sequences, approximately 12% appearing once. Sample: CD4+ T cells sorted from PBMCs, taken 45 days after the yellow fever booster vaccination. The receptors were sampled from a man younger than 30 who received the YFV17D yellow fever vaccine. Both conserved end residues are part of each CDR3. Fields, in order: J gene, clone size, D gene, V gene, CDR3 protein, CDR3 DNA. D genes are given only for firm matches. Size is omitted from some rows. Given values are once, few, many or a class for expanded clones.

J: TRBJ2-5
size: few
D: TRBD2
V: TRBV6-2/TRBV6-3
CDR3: CASRVAGQETQYF
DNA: TGTGCCAGCAGAGTAGCGGGGCAAGAGACCCAGTACTTC

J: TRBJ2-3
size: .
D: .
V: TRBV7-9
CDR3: CASSVSLSADTQYF
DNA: TGTGCCAGCAGCGTATCTCTGTCGGCAGATACGCAGTATTTT

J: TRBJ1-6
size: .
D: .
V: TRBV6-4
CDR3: CASSEGRYSPLHF
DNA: TGTGCCAGCAGTGAGGGCAGGTATTCACCCCTCCACTTT

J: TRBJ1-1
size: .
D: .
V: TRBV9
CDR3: CASSVDPGAIWAEAFF
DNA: TGTGCCAGCAGCGTCGATCCGGGGGCGATTTGGGCTGAAGCTTTCTTT

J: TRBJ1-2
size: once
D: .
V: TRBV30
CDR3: CAWSEAGEHGYTF
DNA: TGTGCCTGGAGTGAAGCCGGGGAGCATGGCTACACCTTC

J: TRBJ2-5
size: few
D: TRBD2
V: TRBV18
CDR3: CASSPPGLVRETQYF
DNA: TGTGCCAGCTCACCACCGGGACTAGTTCGGGAGACCCAGTACTTC

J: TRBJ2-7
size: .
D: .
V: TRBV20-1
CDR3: CSAQRGIAGYEQYF
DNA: TGCAGTGCCCAGAGGGGGATAGCGGGCTACGAGCAGTACTTC

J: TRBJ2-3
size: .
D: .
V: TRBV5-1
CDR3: CASSYLTSGVSTDTQYF
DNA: TGCGCCAGCAGTTATTTAACTTCGGGGGTTAGCACAGATACGCAGTATTTT

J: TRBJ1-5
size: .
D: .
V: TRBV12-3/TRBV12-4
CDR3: CASSPGGGFSRSSNQPQHF
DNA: TGTGCCAGCAGTCCAGGTGGGGGTTTTTCACGTTCTAGCAATCAGCCCCAGCATTTT

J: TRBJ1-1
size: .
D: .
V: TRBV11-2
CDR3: CASSRHQGFLNTEAFF
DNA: TGTGCCAGCAGCCGACACCAGGGGTTTCTGAACACTGAAGCTTTCTTT

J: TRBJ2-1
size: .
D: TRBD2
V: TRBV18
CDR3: CASSPLAAGGTVTNEQFF
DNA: TGTGCCAGCTCACCCCTCGCGGCGGGGGGAACGGTTACCAATGAGCAGTTCTTC

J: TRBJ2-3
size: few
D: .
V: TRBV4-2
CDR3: CASSPSVGKPDTQYF
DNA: TGTGCCAGCAGCCCTAGCGTCGGAAAGCCAGATACGCAGTATTTT

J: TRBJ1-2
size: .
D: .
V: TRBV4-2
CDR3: CASSQSAGAYGYTF
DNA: TGTGCCAGCAGCCAATCGGCTGGGGCGTATGGCTACACCTTC

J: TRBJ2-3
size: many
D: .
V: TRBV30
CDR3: CAWSVRERDTQYF
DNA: TGTGCCTGGAGTGTACGGGAGAGGGATACGCAGTATTTT

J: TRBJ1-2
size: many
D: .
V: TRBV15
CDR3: CATSRGTEDGYTF
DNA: TGTGCCACCAGCAGAGGGACGGAAGATGGCTACACCTTC

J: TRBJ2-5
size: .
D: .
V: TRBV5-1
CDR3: CASGQEQETQYF
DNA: TGCGCCAGCGGGCAGGAACAAGAGACCCAGTACTTC

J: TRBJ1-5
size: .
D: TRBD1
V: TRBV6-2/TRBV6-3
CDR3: CASRWTGGSQPQHF
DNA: TGTGCCAGCAGGTGGACAGGGGGAAGTCAGCCCCAGCATTTT

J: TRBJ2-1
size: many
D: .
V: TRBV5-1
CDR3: CASSSAAVNEQFF
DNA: TGCGCCAGCAGCTCCGCGGCGGTGAATGAGCAGTTCTTC

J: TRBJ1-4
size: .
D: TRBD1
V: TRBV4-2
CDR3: CASSQSSRGGAWGRNEKLFF
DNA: TGTGCCAGCAGCCAGTCATCGAGAGGGGGCGCATGGGGGCGTAATGAAAAACTGTTTTTT

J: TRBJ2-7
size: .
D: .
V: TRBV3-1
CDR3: CASGTSYEQYF
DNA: TGTGCCAGCGGAACATCATACGAGCAGTACTTC

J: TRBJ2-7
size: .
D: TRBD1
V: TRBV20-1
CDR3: CSARNDRDEQYF
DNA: TGCAGTGCTAGGAATGACAGGGACGAGCAGTACTTC

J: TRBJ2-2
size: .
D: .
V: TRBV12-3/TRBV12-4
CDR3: CACGTGELFF
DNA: TGTGCCTGCGGGACCGGGGAGCTGTTTTTT

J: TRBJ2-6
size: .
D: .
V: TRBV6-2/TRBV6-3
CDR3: CASSYGGANVLTF
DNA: TGTGCCAGCAGTTACGGTGGGGCCAACGTCCTGACTTTC

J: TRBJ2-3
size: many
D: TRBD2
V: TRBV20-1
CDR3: CSATTSADTQYF
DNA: TGCAGTGCTACTACTAGCGCTGATACGCAGTATTTT

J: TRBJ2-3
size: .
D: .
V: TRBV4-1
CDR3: CASSQGTAPSTDTQYF
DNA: TGCGCCAGCAGCCAAGGGACAGCTCCTAGCACAGATACGCAGTATTTT

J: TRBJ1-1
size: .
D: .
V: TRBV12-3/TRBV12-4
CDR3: CASSPPTHLNTEAFF
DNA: TGTGCCAGCAGTCCTCCCACGCATCTGAACACTGAAGCTTTCTTT

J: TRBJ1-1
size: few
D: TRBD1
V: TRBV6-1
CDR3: CAGRRTGDTEAFF
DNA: TGTGCCGGTAGGAGAACAGGGGACACTGAAGCTTTCTTT

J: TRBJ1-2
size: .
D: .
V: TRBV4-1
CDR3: CASSQDRATPSSGYTF
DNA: TGCGCCAGCAGCCAAGATAGGGCGACACCCTCATCGGGCTACACCTTC

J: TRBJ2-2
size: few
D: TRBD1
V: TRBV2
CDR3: CASSADRVGGELFF
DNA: TGTGCCAGCAGTGCGGACAGGGTGGGCGGGGAGCTGTTTTTT

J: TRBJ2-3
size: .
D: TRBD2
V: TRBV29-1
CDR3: CSVYMPGLADQISQYF
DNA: TGCAGCGTTTATATGCCGGGACTAGCTGATCAGATATCGCAGTATTTT

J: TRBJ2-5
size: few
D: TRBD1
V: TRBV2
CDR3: CAVRQGAGETQYF
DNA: TGTGCCGTCCGGCAGGGGGCGGGGGAGACCCAGTACTTC

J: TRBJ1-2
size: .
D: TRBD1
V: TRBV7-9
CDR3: CASSSGTGDIYGYTF
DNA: TGTGCCAGCAGCTCTGGGACAGGTGATATCTATGGCTACACCTTC

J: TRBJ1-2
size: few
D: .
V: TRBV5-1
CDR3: CASSYRQELGFNRGYTF
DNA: TGCGCCAGCAGCTACCGACAGGAACTGGGCTTTAATAGGGGCTACACCTTC

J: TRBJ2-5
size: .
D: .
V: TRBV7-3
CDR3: CASSLRAGTQETQYF
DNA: TGTGCCAGCAGCTTACGGGCGGGCACCCAAGAGACCCAGTACTTC

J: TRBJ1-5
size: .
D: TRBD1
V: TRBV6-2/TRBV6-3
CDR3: CASTDRSHNQPQHF
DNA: TGTGCCAGCACGGACAGGTCACACAATCAGCCCCAGCATTTT

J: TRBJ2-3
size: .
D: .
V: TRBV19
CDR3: CASSMTGPAQYF
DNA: TGTGCCAGTAGTATGACAGGTCCGGCGCAGTATTTT

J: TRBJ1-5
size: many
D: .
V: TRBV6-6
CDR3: CASSKWDTSNQPQHF
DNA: TGTGCCAGCAGTAAATGGGACACAAGCAATCAGCCCCAGCATTTT

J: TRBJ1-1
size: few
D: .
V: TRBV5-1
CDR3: CASSLDLGAGEAFF
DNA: TGCGCCAGCAGCTTGGACCTGGGGGCGGGTGAAGCTTTCTTT

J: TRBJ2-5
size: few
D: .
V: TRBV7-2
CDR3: CASSLSRGPVETQYF
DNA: TGTGCCAGCAGCCTCTCGCGGGGGCCGGTAGAGACCCAGTACTTC

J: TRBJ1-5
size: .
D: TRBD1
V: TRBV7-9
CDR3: CASSGQGHQPQHF
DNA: TGTGCCAGCAGTGGACAGGGTCATCAGCCCCAGCATTTT

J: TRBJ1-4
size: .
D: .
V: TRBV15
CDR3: CATSFGQYPNANEKLFF
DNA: TGTGCCACCAGCTTTGGACAGTATCCAAATGCTAATGAAAAACTGTTTTTT

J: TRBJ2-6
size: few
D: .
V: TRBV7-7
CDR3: CASSHSGTPNVLTF
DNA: TGTGCCAGCAGCCATTCCGGGACTCCCAACGTCCTGACTTTC

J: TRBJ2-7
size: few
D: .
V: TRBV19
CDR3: CASSDRTSYEQYF
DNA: TGTGCCAGTAGTGACAGAACCTCCTACGAGCAGTACTTC

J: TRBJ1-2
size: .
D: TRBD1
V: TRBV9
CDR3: CASSEGAVPYGYTF
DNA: TGTGCCAGCAGCGAGGGGGCAGTCCCCTATGGCTACACCTTC

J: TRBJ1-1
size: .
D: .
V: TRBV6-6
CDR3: CASSEGPPRSEAFF
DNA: TGTGCCAGCAGTGAGGGACCTCCGCGGAGTGAAGCTTTCTTT

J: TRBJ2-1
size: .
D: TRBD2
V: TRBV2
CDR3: CASSPVGTSGANEQFF
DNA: TGTGCCAGCAGTCCCGTCGGGACTAGCGGGGCGAATGAGCAGTTCTTC